The 26 T cell receptor beta chains below were found in one sample sequenced in a study of blood T cell repertoires in COVID-19. Assay: immunoSEQ multiplex PCR; the TCRdb copy retains only in-frame clones and omits some. The sample records roughly 250,000 clones, roughly 87% being singletons. Material for sequencing was peripheral blood. Every receptor here comes from a man aged 55 to 70 who had recovered from COVID-19.

This clone occurred a few times. The J gene is TRBJ2-7, the V gene TRBV7-2, with 10 bases aligning to TRBD1. In germline, CDR1 is SGHTA, CDR2 FQGNSA. This CDR3 has 15 residues. Trimming cost V 0 bases and J 7 bases; bases outside gene matches: 6. The CDR3 DNA reads TGTGCCAGCAGCTTAGCCCGACAGGGGGCGAAGGAGCAGTACTTC. Its protein product is CASSLARQGAKEQYF.

Worth noting for this clone: At one end, the junction sequence differs from germline, possibly due to a read error. The genes are TRBV24-1 and TRBJ2-1; TRBD2 matches 8 bases. CDR3 length equals 16 residues. Germline CDR1 is KGHDR and CDR2 is SFDVKD. The CDR3 coding sequence is TGTACCACCAGTGATTCGGGGGGGCCGACCTACAATGAGCAGTTCTTC. This gives the protein CTTSDSGGPTYNEQFF.

The V call is TRBV19, the J call TRBJ1-2; no definite D call. Deletions cut 3 bases from V and 7 bases from J, with 9 bases between. CDR1 is LNHDA, CDR2 SQIVND, per germline (reference sequence). The CDR3 totals 12 residues. CDR3 coding DNA: TGTGCCAGTAGTATCTACTCGGGTGGCTACACCTTC. Its protein product is CASSIYSGGYTF.

The rearrangement uses TRBV4-2 and TRBJ2-3; 10 positions agree with TRBD2. This CDR3 contains 18 residues. Trimming cost V 4 bases and J 5 bases; bases outside gene matches: 15. Germline CDR1 reads LGHNA; CDR2 reads YNFKEQ. CDR3: CASSPGLLRLAGVDTQYF. The CDR3 DNA reads as TGTGCCAGCAGCCCTGGCCTCTTGAGGCTAGCGGGGGTAGATACGCAGTATTTT.

The chain joins TRBV7-9 to TRBJ2-3; 8 bases align to TRBD1. V lost 5 bases, J lost 5 bases, and 12 bases stayed unmatched. Germline V gene lookup returns CDR1 SEHNR and CDR2 FQNEAQ (reference sequence). This CDR3 spans 16 amino acids. CDR3 sequence (DNA): TGTGCCAGCAGCCGCTCACGGACAGGGCGGCTAGATACGCAGTATTTT. As protein: CASSRSRTGRLDTQYF. Drawing the rest from reference TRBV7-9 and TRBJ2-3, the complete variable domain is DTGVSQNPRHKITKRGQNVTFRCDPISEHNRLYWYRQTLGQGPEFLTYFQNEAQLEKSRLLSDRFSAERPKGSFSTLEIQRTEQGDSAMYLCASSRSRTGRLDTQYFGPGTRLTVL.

V gene TRBV13 combines with J gene TRBJ2-3; D gene uncertain. CDR3 size: 15 residues. The V gene's germline CDR1 is PRHDT and CDR2 FYEKMQ (reference sequence). V lost 2 bases to trimming and J lost 1 base, with 10 bases between them. The CDR3, as DNA: TGTGCCAGCAGCTTACAGGTTAAGCGCACAGATACGCAGTATTTT. It yields the protein CASSLQVKRTDTQYF.

The chain uses TRBV5-4 and TRBJ1-1; the D gene is possibly TRBD1 (5 bases). Trimming stripped 4 bases from V and 3 bases from J, with 22 bases between. The length of the CDR3 is 17 residues. Germline values: CDR1 SGHNT, CDR2 YYREEE (reference sequence). CDR3 bases: TGTGCCAGCAGCAATCGTCCTACACAGGCGCCTTACACTGAAGCTTTCTTT. Translating gives CASSNRPTQAPYTEAFF.

The table lists this clone with a count of one. The V gene is TRBV7-9, the J gene TRBJ2-2, with 8 bases that match TRBD1. J was trimmed by 3 bases and V by 5 bases; bases with no gene match: 8. The CDR3 has 16 amino acids. Germline-derived CDR1 and CDR2 are SEHNR and FQNEAQ (reference sequence). In nucleotides, the CDR3 is TGTGCCAGCAGCACCCCAGGGGGCGCTCACACCGGGGAGCTGTTTTTT. This translates into CASSTPGGAHTGELFF.

V usage is TRBV19 and J usage is TRBJ1-2, with D perhaps TRBD1 (5 bases). Germline V gives CDR1 LNHDA, CDR2 SQIVND (reference sequence). V lost 3 bases and J lost 3, with 8 bases in between. This CDR3 comprises 13 residues. CDR3 sequence (DNA): TGTGCCAGTAGTATTCAGGGTGACTATGGCTACACCTTC. The encoded protein is CASSIQGDYGYTF.

V usage is TRBV5-1 and J usage is TRBJ2-7, with 8 bases matching TRBD1. This CDR3 is 13 amino acids long. The V gene end was trimmed by 0 bases and the J gene end by 13 bases; junction bases not matched to a gene: 9. Germline V lookup: CDR1 SGHRS, CDR2 YFSETQ. The CDR3 protein is CASSLAGTGGIYV. CDR3 DNA: TGCGCCAGCAGCTTGGCGGGGACAGGAGGTATATACGTC.

The rearrangement joins TRBV5-4 to TRBJ1-2; TRBD1 agrees at 12 bases. Per germline, CDR1 SGHNT and CDR2 YYREEE (reference sequence). The V gene end was trimmed by 4 bases and the J gene end by 6 bases; junction bases not matched to a gene: 4. The CDR3 length is 14 residues. This chain's CDR3 is CASSRGQGAHGYTF. DNA for the CDR3: TGTGCCAGCAGCCGGGGACAGGGGGCACATGGCTACACCTTC.

The chain recombines TRBV5-1 with TRBJ1-2, with 8 bases lining up with TRBD1. Germline V gives CDR1 SGHRS, CDR2 YFSETQ. V trimming: 7 bases; J trimming: 8 bases; junction bases outside the gene matches: 10. The CDR3 covers 13 residues. The CDR3 bases are TGCGCCAGCGTTTACAGGGGGATGTTAGGCTACACCTTC. Its protein product is CASVYRGMLGYTF.

This chain links TRBV27 with TRBJ1-4, with D maybe TRBD1 (5 bases). The CDR3 sequence is 15 residues long. Trimming stripped 5 bases from V and 8 bases from J, with 18 bases between. From germline, CDR1 is MNHEY and CDR2 SMNVEV (reference sequence). The CDR3 here is CASSIRGGRWEKLFF. CDR3 sequence (DNA): TGTGCCAGCAGTATCCGCGGGGGAAGATGGGAAAAACTGTTTTTT.

V and J are TRBV5-1 and TRBJ1-6, with D possibly matching TRBD1 (6 bases). V lost 1 base and J lost 7, with 15 bases in between. The CDR3 runs 16 residues. Germline V gene sequence: CDR1 SGHRS, CDR2 YFSETQ. The CDR3: CASSLSVGQSNSPLHF. CDR3 DNA sequence: TGCGCCAGCAGCTTGAGTGTAGGACAGTCGAATTCACCCCTCCACTTT.

V usage is TRBV3-1 (or the pseudogene TRBV3-2) and J usage is TRBJ2-1, with 11 bases fitting TRBD2. The CDR3 runs 17 residues. Germline CDR1 is LGHDT and CDR2 is YNNKEL (reference sequence). V shed 5 bases and J 4 bases; nucleotides not matched to a gene: 10. Here the CDR3 reads CASSSQIAGGKYNEQFF. CDR3 bases: TGTGCCAGCAGCTCACAGATAGCGGGGGGGAAGTACAATGAGCAGTTCTTC.

This clone was detected only once. The rearrangement links TRBV6-5 to TRBJ2-1; 9 bases fit TRBD2. Per germline, CDR1 MNHEY and CDR2 SVGAGI. The CDR3 extends over 13 amino acids. The trim removed 8 bases at V and 5 bases at J, leaving 4 bases unmatched. The CDR3 bases are TGTGCCAGCGAGGGACTAGCTAACAATGAGCAGTTCTTC. Protein product: CASEGLANNEQFF.

CDR3 sequence (DNA): TGTGCCAGCAGCCAAGTTACGAGAGAGACCCAGTACTTC. Translating it yields CASSQVTRETQYF. The genes are TRBV14 and TRBJ2-5; D is unresolved. The germline gives CDR1 SGHDN, CDR2 FVKESK. The germline V and J ends were trimmed by 1 base and 4 bases, with 7 bases remaining between them. CDR3 length: 13 amino acids.

The gene calls are TRBV7-2 and TRBJ2-3; 7 nucleotides agree with TRBD1. The length of the CDR3 is 14 residues. Per germline, CDR1 SGHTA and CDR2 FQGNSA. Trimming at V came to 5 bases and at J to 6 bases, leaving 8 bases not matched to a gene. The CDR3 sequence is CASSRRDRADTQYF. CDR3 bases: TGTGCCAGCAGCCGCCGAGACAGGGCGGATACGCAGTATTTT.

The rearrangement joins TRBV28 to TRBJ2-1; no clear D. The length of the CDR3 is 13 residues. CDR1 MDHEN and CDR2 SYDVKM come from the germline V gene. Trimming took 6 bases from V and 7 from J, leaving 13 bases between them. The chain's CDR3 is CASSPLYMNEQFF. In nucleotides, the CDR3 is TGTGCCAGCAGCCCCCTTTATATGAATGAGCAGTTCTTC.

The chain links TRBV7-9 to TRBJ2-7, with TRBD1 matching over 9 bases. The V gene's germline CDR1 is SEHNR and CDR2 FQNEAQ (reference sequence). The length of the CDR3 is 14 residues. The V segment lost 1 base and the J segment 5 bases; nucleotides outside the gene matches: 3. The DNA for the CDR3 is TGTGCCAGCAGCTTAGGACGGGACAGGGACGAGCAGTACGTC. Translation gives CASSLGRDRDEQYV.

This sequence joins TRBV23-1 and TRBJ2-7; D remains unclear. TRBV23-1 is noted as an ORF with a role that remains uncertain. The CDR3 has 10 amino acids. V was trimmed by 10 bases and J by 9 bases, leaving 13 bases between them. The CDR3 protein is CATVGSRQYV. The DNA of the CDR3 is TGCGCCACCGTCGGGTCCAGGCAGTACGTC.

The rearrangement uses TRBV6-5 and TRBJ1-2; TRBD1 might be the D (6 bases). The CDR3 is 13 amino acids. The ends were cut back, 6 bases at V and 2 bases at J, with 10 bases in the middle. Germline V lookup: CDR1 MNHEY, CDR2 SVGAGI. The CDR3 sequence: CASSRDRNYGYTF. CDR3 DNA: TGTGCCAGCAGCCGCGACAGGAACTATGGCTACACCTTC.

The V call is TRBV6-5, the J call TRBJ1-2; perhaps TRBD1 as D (5 bases). This CDR3 has 13 amino acids. The germline CDR1 and CDR2 sequences are MNHEY and SVGAGI. Trimming left V 5 bases short and J 7 bases short, with 14 bases between. This chain's CDR3 is CASSITGLGGYTF. The DNA of the CDR3 is TGTGCCAGCAGTATTACAGGATTAGGTGGCTACACCTTC.

V usage is TRBV28 and J usage is TRBJ2-7; 7 bases match TRBD2. This CDR3 is 11 amino acids long. Germline values: CDR1 MDHEN, CDR2 SYDVKM. The trim removed 5 bases at V and 5 bases at J, leaving 0 bases unmatched. CDR3 protein: CASSREDEQYF. CDR3 nucleotides: TGTGCCAGCAGTCGGGAGGACGAGCAGTACTTC.

Concerning this clone itself: The junction departs from the called germline gene at one end, perhaps through a read error. This chain uses TRBV10-3 with TRBJ2-1, with 13 nucleotides matching TRBD2. CDR3 length: 16 residues. Germline V lookup: CDR1 ENHRY, CDR2 SYGVKD. The CDR3 reads CAISEGLGLAGAGGLF. In DNA form, the CDR3 reads TGTGCCATCAGTGAGGGACTCGGACTAGCGGGGGCCGGGGGGCTCTTC.

The chain joins TRBV6-5 to TRBJ1-2, with D perhaps TRBD1 (6 bases). CDR1 and CDR2 (germline): MNHEY, SVGAGI. This CDR3 has 14 residues. V was cut by 6 bases and J by 0 bases, with 11 bases left in between. The CDR3 DNA sequence: TGTGCCAGCAGGGGGGGGCGAGCTAACTATGGCTACACCTTC. Translating it yields CASRGGRANYGYTF.